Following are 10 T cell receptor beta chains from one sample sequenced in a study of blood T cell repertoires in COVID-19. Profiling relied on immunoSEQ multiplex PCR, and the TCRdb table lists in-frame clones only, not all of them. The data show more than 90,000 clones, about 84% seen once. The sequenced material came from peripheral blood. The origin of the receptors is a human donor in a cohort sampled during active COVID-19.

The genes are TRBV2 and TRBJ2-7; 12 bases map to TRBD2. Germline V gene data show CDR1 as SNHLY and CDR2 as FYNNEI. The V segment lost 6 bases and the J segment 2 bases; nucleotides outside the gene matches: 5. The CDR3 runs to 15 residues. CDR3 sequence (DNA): TGTGCCAGCAGGGTGACTAGCGGGGGAACCTACGAGCAGTACTTC. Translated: CASRVTSGGTYEQYF.

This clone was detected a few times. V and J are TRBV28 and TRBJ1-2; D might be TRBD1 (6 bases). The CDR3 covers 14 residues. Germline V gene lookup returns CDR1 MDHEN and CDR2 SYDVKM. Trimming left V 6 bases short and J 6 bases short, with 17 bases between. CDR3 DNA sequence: TGTGCCAGCAGGGAGGACAGCTTCAGAGATGGCTACACCTTC. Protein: CASREDSFRDGYTF.

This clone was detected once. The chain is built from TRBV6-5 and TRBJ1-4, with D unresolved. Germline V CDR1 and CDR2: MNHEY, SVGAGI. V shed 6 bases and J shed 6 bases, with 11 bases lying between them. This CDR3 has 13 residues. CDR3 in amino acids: CASRLIKYEKLFF. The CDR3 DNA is TGTGCCAGCAGACTAATCAAGTATGAAAAACTGTTTTTT.

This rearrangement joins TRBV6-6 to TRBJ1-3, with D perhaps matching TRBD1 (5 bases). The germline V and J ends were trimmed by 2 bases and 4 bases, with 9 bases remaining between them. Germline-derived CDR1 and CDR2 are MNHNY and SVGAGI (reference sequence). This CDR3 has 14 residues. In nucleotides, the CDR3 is TGTGCCAGCAGTTACGCGGGGACCGGAAACACCATATATTTT. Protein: CASSYAGTGNTIYF.

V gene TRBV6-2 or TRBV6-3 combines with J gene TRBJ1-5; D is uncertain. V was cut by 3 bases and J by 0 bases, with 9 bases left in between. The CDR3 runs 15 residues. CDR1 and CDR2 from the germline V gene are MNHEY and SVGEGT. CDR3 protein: CASSYQELSNQPQHF. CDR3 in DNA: TGTGCCAGCAGTTATCAAGAACTTAGCAATCAGCCCCAGCATTTT.

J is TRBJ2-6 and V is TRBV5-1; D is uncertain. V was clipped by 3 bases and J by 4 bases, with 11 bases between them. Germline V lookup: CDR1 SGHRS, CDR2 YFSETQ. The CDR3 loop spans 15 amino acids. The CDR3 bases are TGCGCCAGCAGCTCCCCCCCCACAGGGGCCAACGTCCTGACTTTC. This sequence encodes CASSSPPTGANVLTF.

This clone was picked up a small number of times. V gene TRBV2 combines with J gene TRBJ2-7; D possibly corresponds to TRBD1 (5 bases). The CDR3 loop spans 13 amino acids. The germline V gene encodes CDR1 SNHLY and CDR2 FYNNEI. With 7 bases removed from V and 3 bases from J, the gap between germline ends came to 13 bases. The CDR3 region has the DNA TGTGCCAGCAATTTTGGCAGGGACTACGAGCAGTACTTC. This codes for CASNFGRDYEQYF. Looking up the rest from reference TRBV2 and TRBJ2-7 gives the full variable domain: EPEVTQTPSHQVTQMGQEVILRCVPISNHLYFYWYRQILGQKVEFLVSFYNNEISEKSEIFDDQFSVERPDGSNFTLKIRSTKLEDSAMYFCASNFGRDYEQYFGPGTRLTVT.

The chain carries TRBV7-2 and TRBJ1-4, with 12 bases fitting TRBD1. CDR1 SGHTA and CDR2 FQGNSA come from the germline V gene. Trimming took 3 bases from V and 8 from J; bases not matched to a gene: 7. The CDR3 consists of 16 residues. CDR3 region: CASSFGDRGLGEKLFF. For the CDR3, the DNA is TGTGCCAGCAGCTTTGGGGACAGGGGGCTGGGGGAAAAACTGTTTTTT.

DNA for the CDR3: TGTGCCAGTAAAAACCAGGGGAACTATGGCTACACCTTC. This sequence encodes CASKNQGNYGYTF. The chain uses TRBV19 and TRBJ1-2, with D possibly being TRBD1 (6 bases). There are 13 residues in the CDR3. Trimming took 7 bases from V and 2 from J, leaving 11 bases between them. Germline CDR1 reads LNHDA; CDR2 reads SQIVND (reference sequence).

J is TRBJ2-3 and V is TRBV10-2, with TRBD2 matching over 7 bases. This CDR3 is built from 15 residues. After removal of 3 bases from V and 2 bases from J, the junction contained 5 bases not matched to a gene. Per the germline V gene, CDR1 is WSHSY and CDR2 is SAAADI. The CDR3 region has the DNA TGCGCCAGCAGTGAAGTGGGAGGGATCACAGATACGCAGTATTTT. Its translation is CASSEVGGITDTQYF.